What follows describes a single T cell receptor (beta chain). What it binds is unknown. This specimen belongs to a study of T cells after yellow fever vaccination. CDR1 and CDR2 from the germline V gene are SGHDN and FVKESK. The CDR3 is 16 amino acids. The J segment lost 1 base and the V segment lost 4 bases, leaving 7 bases of the junction unmatched. Overall study findings and caveats: Repertoires obtained by FACS sorting could include abundant clonotypes that entered as contaminants from the bulk population.

TCRdb re-called the 5' RACE reads through MiXCR, storing one row per CDR3 protein. The data contain hundreds of thousands of distinct CDR3 sequences, 10% to 15% of them singletons. Sequencing was performed on PBMCs, taken on the day of the yellow fever booster vaccination. This receptor was obtained from a man aged 25 to 40 who received the YFV17D yellow fever vaccine. This chain connects TRBV14 to TRBJ2-3; 8 nucleotides agree with TRBD2. The CDR3 DNA follows: TGTGCCAGCAGCCCCGGACGGCGGGAGGGCACAGATACGCAGTATTTT. Translation gives CASSPGRREGTDTQYF. Based on the CDR3 plus reference TRBV14 and TRBJ2-3, the full variable domain is EAGVTQFPSHSVIEKGQTVTLRCDPISGHDNLYWYRRVMGKEIKFLLHFVKESKQDESGMPNNRFLAERTGGTYSTLKVQPAELEDSGVYFCASSPGRREGTDTQYFGPGTRLTVL.